These 5 T cell receptor beta chains came from one sample sequenced in a study of blood T cell repertoires in COVID-19. The protocol was immunoSEQ multiplex PCR, while the TCRdb copy is restricted to in-frame clones and leaves out a portion. Found here are some 190,000 clones, more than 70% of them singletons; the top ten hold around 5%. The specimen sequenced was PBMCs or T cells enriched from blood (not recorded which). These receptors came from a man aged 35 to 55 with acute COVID-19.

The chain links TRBV6-5 to TRBJ1-2; possible D gene TRBD1, 6 bases. Trimming left V 7 bases short and J 3 bases short, with 18 bases between. CDR3 length: 15 residues. From germline, CDR1 is MNHEY and CDR2 SVGAGI. The DNA for the CDR3 is TGTGCCAGCAAAGCGGGGGCCGGGATTTACTATGGCTACACCTTC. Residues: CASKAGAGIYYGYTF.

The table lists this clone with a few counts. The chain employs TRBV7-9 and TRBJ2-1; maybe TRBD2 (5 bases). Germline V gene sequence: CDR1 SEHNR, CDR2 FQNEAQ (reference sequence). Trimming pared 4 bases from V and 5 bases from J, leaving 15 bases between. The CDR3 is 15 amino acids. The CDR3 DNA is TGTGCCAGCAGCTCGCCGGACTCAAGTGACAATGAGCAGTTCTTC. This codes for CASSSPDSSDNEQFF.

J is TRBJ1-2 and V is TRBV28; D call uncertain. The ends were cut back, 7 bases at V and 3 bases at J, with 18 bases in the middle. The CDR3 is 15 amino acids. The V gene's germline CDR1 is MDHEN and CDR2 SYDVKM. DNA for the CDR3: TGTGCCAGCAAATATTACAATTTTCAGGACTATGGCTACACCTTC. It is translated as CASKYYNFQDYGYTF.

This clone has a single count. This chain uses TRBV27 with TRBJ2-7; D is possibly TRBD1 (6 bases). Trimming stripped 6 bases from V and 3 bases from J, with 15 bases between. The CDR3 covers 14 residues. Germline-derived CDR1 and CDR2 are MNHEY and SMNVEV (reference sequence). DNA of the CDR3: TGTGCCAGCAGCATTGACAGGAGGAACTACGAGCAGTACTTC. This codes for CASSIDRRNYEQYF.

The chain uses TRBV19 and TRBJ2-2; D ambiguous. Trimming shortened V by 7 bases and J by 1 base, and 10 bases separated the two germline ends. Looked up from germline, CDR1 is LNHDA and CDR2 is SQIVND (reference sequence). There are 14 residues in the CDR3. The CDR3: CASTALQNTGELFF. CDR3 coding DNA: TGTGCCAGTACTGCGCTGCAGAACACCGGGGAGCTGTTTTTT.